This paragraph reports one T cell receptor (beta chain). The source of the sample is a study of T-cell memory formation after mild COVID-19. The length of the CDR3 is 12 residues. V was clipped by 6 bases and J by 7 bases, with 15 bases between them. In germline, CDR1 is SQVTM, CDR2 ANQGSEA. With constant-segment primers, 5'RACE yielded cDNA libraries of TCR alpha and TCR beta that carried sample barcodes and UMIs. TCRdb processed the 5' RACE reads anew with MiXCR; each CDR3 protein has one entry. Counted here are under 250,000 distinct CDR3 sequences, around 30% occurring once; the ten biggest clones make up roughly 10%.

This chain connects TRBV29-1 to TRBJ1-2; D unresolved. Sequenced sample: PBMCs or a T cell subset sorted from them (not recorded which). This clonotype was obtained from an adult woman who had mild COVID-19 (a few samples of this study predate the infection). Cell type and time point are not known. The CDR3 loop reads CSVYTAWSGYTF. Written as DNA, the CDR3 is TGCAGCGTCTATACAGCATGGAGTGGCTACACCTTC.